These T cell receptor beta chains were read from a single sample in a study of vaccination effects on CD4 cells after COVID-19. The repertoire was sequenced with immunoSEQ multiplex PCR; TCRdb's copy has only in-frame clones and lacks some. The sample yields tens of thousands of clones, around 73% seen once. These receptors lack a known antigen. This specimen was CD4+ T cells from PBMCs cultured with HCoV-229E spike peptides, taken after COVID-19 vaccination. The receptors originated from a human donor who received a COVID-19 vaccine. Both conserved end residues are part of each CDR3.

j_call v_call cdr3_aa
TRBJ1-2 TRBV6-2/TRBV6-3 CASSYARENGYTF
TRBJ2-1 TRBV19 CASRPGLGQGILNEQFF
TRBJ1-3 TRBV5-6 CASSLGGSSGNTIYF
TRBJ2-5 TRBV24-1 CATSGAALQETQYF
TRBJ2-1 TRBV18 CASSPPAGPGEQFF
TRBJ1-5 TRBV5-1 CASSQEGSQPQHF
TRBJ2-4 TRBV7-2 CASSSPWTGNGNIQYF
TRBJ2-1 TRBV24-1 CATSDLGATGYNEQFF
TRBJ2-2 TRBV7-3 CASSFGALTGELFF
TRBJ2-5 TRBV24-1 CATGTGGRETQYF
TRBJ2-5 TRBV11-2 CASSVGLAKETQYF
TRBJ1-5 TRBV6-5 CASSYSGGDQPQHF
TRBJ1-5 TRBV7-8 CASSLLPGTANQPQHF
TRBJ1-4 TRBV6-1 CASSERGRNEKLFF
TRBJ2-3 TRBV12-5 CASGLAKDGQFSDTQYF
TRBJ1-4 TRBV18 CASSLTLQGRDEKLFF
TRBJ2-3 TRBV18 CASSPQDTQYF
TRBJ2-5 TRBV24-1 CATSDLVFGGVETQYF
TRBJ1-1 TRBV7-9 CASSLGAPGEAFF
TRBJ1-6 TRBV30 CACNQGARSPLHF
TRBJ2-5 TRBV5-1 CASKVGAYHEETQYF
TRBJ1-4 TRBV6-1 CASSARTGAGIATNEKLFF